These 18 T cell receptor beta chains originate from one sample sequenced in a study of shared clonotypes between healthy human individuals. The table came from immunoSEQ multiplex PCR; TCRdb's copy has only in-frame clones and leaves some out. The repertoire includes more than 1 million clones, about 80% of them detected once, and approximately 0.5% sits in the top ten. The specimen sequenced was memory CD4+ T cells from PBMCs. Subset meaning: CD45RA-negative fraction. The receptors come from a man in his late teens or twenties in good health. Some clones in this sample may be carry-over from other donors' samples.

This chain joins TRBV18 and TRBJ1-4, with D perhaps TRBD1 (5 bases). V lost 2 bases, J lost 5 bases, and 15 bases lay in between. Germline V gene lookup returns CDR1 KGHSH and CDR2 LQKENI. CDR3 size: 16 residues. The DNA of the CDR3 is TGTGCCAGCTCACCAATTTATAGCCAGGGCAATGAAAAACTGTTTTTT. It yields the protein CASSPIYSQGNEKLFF.

The V and J genes are TRBV30 and TRBJ1-6; 12 bases are a match to TRBD1. Germline CDR1 is GTSNPN and CDR2 is SVGIG (reference sequence). V lost 2 bases and J lost 10; bases outside the gene matches: 6. CDR3 size: 15 residues. CDR3 loop: CAWSFGTGGYSPLHF. In DNA, the CDR3 is TGTGCCTGGAGTTTTGGGACAGGGGGCTACTCACCCCTCCACTTT.

The chain is built from TRBV6-1 and TRBJ2-3; TRBD1 matches 9 bases. Germline CDR1 MNHNS, CDR2 SASEGT. The junction had 5 bases not matched to a gene; V was cut back by 4 bases and J by 3 bases. The length of the CDR3 is 15 residues. The CDR3 sequence: CASSVQGARTDTQYF. As DNA, the CDR3 is TGTGCCAGCAGTGTACAGGGGGCGCGAACAGATACGCAGTATTTT.

The chain combines TRBV5-4 with TRBJ2-3; 13 bases align to TRBD2. V dropped 5 bases and J dropped 6; count of bases not matched to a gene: 6. CDR3 length: 15 residues. Germline V gives CDR1 SGHNT, CDR2 YYREEE (reference sequence). The CDR3 reads CASSLTSGRRDTQYF. CDR3 nucleotide sequence: TGTGCCAGCAGTTTGACTAGCGGGAGGAGGGATACGCAGTATTTT. Full variable domain (outside the CDR3, taken from reference TRBV5-4 and TRBJ2-3): ETGVTQSPTHLIKTRGQQVTLRCSSQSGHNTVSWYQQALGQGPQFIFQYYREEENGRGNFPPRFSGLQFPNYSSELNVNALELDDSALYLCASSLTSGRRDTQYFGPGTRLTVL.

Only one count was recorded for this clone. For the CDR3, the DNA is TGTGCCAGCGGACCGGGACAGGGTTATTCACCCCTCCACTTT. It translates to CASGPGQGYSPLHF. The chain combines TRBV7-9 with TRBJ1-6; 9 nucleotides line up with TRBD1. The CDR3 totals 14 residues. Losses at the gene ends were 8 bases for V and 8 bases for J; bases not matched to a gene: 7. Germline-derived CDR1 and CDR2 are SEHNR and FQNEAQ (reference sequence).

This chain joins TRBV28 and TRBJ1-4, with 7 bases lining up with TRBD1. The CDR3 loop spans 15 amino acids. V lost 6 bases to trimming and J lost 0 bases; unmatched junction nucleotides: 4. Germline CDR1 and CDR2: MDHEN and SYDVKM. The CDR3 region is CASSHQGATNEKLFF. The CDR3 DNA reads TGTGCCAGCAGCCACCAGGGGGCAACTAATGAAAAACTGTTTTTT.

The rearrangement links TRBV28 to TRBJ1-5; D not resolved. CDR3 length: 13 amino acids. The V end was cut by 3 bases, the J end by 4 bases, with 7 bases between. Looked up from germline, CDR1 is MDHEN and CDR2 is SYDVKM. CDR3 region: CASSLDQNQPQHF. CDR3 nucleotide sequence: TGTGCCAGCAGTTTGGATCAAAATCAGCCCCAGCATTTT.

The V call is TRBV28, the J call TRBJ1-1, with TRBD1 matching 7 bases. Germline-derived CDR1 and CDR2 are MDHEN and SYDVKM. CDR3 size: 15 residues. V trimming: 9 bases; J trimming: 2 bases; junction bases outside the gene matches: 12. The CDR3 loop reads CASRPPGQQNTEAFF. In DNA form, the CDR3 reads TGTGCCAGTAGACCTCCGGGACAGCAAAACACTGAAGCTTTCTTT.

This clone was counted between two and nine times. This chain uses TRBV5-1 with TRBJ2-2, with a weak D call TRBD2 (6 bases). This CDR3 is 14 amino acids long. CDR1 and CDR2 (germline): SGHRS, YFSETQ. The V end lost 2 bases, the J end lost 7 bases, and 12 bases lay between the germline ends. CDR3 sequence: CASSFRDSYGELFF. Here the CDR3 DNA reads TGCGCCAGCAGCTTCCGGGACTCTTACGGGGAGCTGTTTTTT.

This sequence joins TRBV7-6 and TRBJ2-7; 8 bases align to TRBD2. CDR1 SGHVS and CDR2 FNYEAQ come from the germline V gene. The CDR3 is 14 residues long. V shed 6 bases and J 7 bases; nucleotides not matched to a gene: 11. CDR3 amino acids: CASRQLAEMGEQYF. CDR3 DNA sequence: TGTGCCAGCAGGCAACTAGCGGAGATGGGAGAGCAGTACTTC.

This clone appeared once. The J gene is TRBJ1-1, the V gene TRBV13; 8 bases agree with TRBD1. The junction had 5 bases not matched to a gene; V was cut back by 4 bases and J by 7 bases. The length of the CDR3 is 13 residues. Germline lookup yields CDR1 PRHDT and CDR2 FYEKMQ (reference sequence). In DNA form, the CDR3 reads TGTGCCAGCAGCTCCAGGGGGCTAGGTGAAGCTTTCTTT. Amino acid sequence: CASSSRGLGEAFF.

DNA of the CDR3: TGTGCCAGCAGCTTCAAGGGAGGGGGTGAAAAACTGTTTTTT. As protein: CASSFKGGGEKLFF. The gene calls are TRBV11-1 and TRBJ1-4, with D possibly matching TRBD1 (6 bases). Germline assignment: CDR1 SGHAT and CDR2 FQDESV (reference sequence). The CDR3 sequence is 14 residues long. V lost 3 bases and J lost 7, with 12 bases in between.

This clone came up once. This sequence joins TRBV5-4 and TRBJ2-7; 11 bases map to TRBD2. Germline V gene lookup returns CDR1 SGHNT and CDR2 YYREEE (reference sequence). Trimming at V came to 4 bases and at J to 1 base, leaving 7 bases not matched to a gene. The CDR3 runs 16 residues. Here the CDR3 reads CASSRGLAGLSYEQYF. CDR3 nucleotides: TGTGCCAGCAGCCGAGGACTAGCGGGCCTTTCCTACGAGCAGTACTTC.

The V gene is TRBV19, the J gene TRBJ2-1; TRBD2 agrees at 8 bases. CDR1 is LNHDA and CDR2 is SQIVND in the germline V gene (reference sequence). V lost 7 bases and J lost 7; bases outside the gene matches: 9. The CDR3 covers 14 residues. CDR3 residues: CASKKRELGNEQFF. The CDR3 nucleotides read TGTGCCAGTAAGAAGCGGGAGTTGGGGAATGAGCAGTTCTTC.

The chain joins TRBV28 to TRBJ1-5; possible D gene TRBD1, 5 bases. Germline CDR1 is MDHEN and CDR2 is SYDVKM. The CDR3 has 16 residues. The V end lost 4 bases, the J end lost 0 bases, and 13 bases lay between the germline ends. For the CDR3, the DNA is TGTGCCAGCAGTTCAGGGCCACCCTATAGCAATCAGCCCCAGCATTTT. Its translation: CASSSGPPYSNQPQHF.

This clone was seen many times. The genes are TRBV27 and TRBJ2-1; D is ambiguous. Between the trimmed V and J ends, which lost 6 bases and 2 bases, there was a span of 14 bases. The CDR3 spans 15 residues. CDR1 is MNHEY and CDR2 is SMNVEV in the germline V gene (reference sequence). DNA for the CDR3: TGTGCCAGCAGCCTAAGACTGGACCCCTACAATGAGCAGTTCTTC. Translated: CASSLRLDPYNEQFF.

The CDR3 bases are TGCGCCAGCAGCTTGGGCAATTCGGGGTTGGGGGAGACCCAGTACTTC. It yields the protein CASSLGNSGLGETQYF. This chain connects TRBV5-1 to TRBJ2-5; tentatively, D is TRBD2 (5 bases). CDR1 and CDR2 (germline): SGHRS, YFSETQ. V lost 0 bases, J lost 5 bases, and 17 bases lay in between. The CDR3 sequence is 16 residues long.

V gene TRBV4-3 combines with J gene TRBJ2-1; no definite D call. Between the trimmed V and J ends, which lost 3 bases and 0 bases, there was a span of 9 bases. Germline CDR1 LGHNA, CDR2 YSLEER. CDR3 size: 15 residues. The CDR3, as DNA: TGCGCCAGCAGCCACACCGAGAGCTCCTACAATGAGCAGTTCTTC. Its protein product is CASSHTESSYNEQFF.